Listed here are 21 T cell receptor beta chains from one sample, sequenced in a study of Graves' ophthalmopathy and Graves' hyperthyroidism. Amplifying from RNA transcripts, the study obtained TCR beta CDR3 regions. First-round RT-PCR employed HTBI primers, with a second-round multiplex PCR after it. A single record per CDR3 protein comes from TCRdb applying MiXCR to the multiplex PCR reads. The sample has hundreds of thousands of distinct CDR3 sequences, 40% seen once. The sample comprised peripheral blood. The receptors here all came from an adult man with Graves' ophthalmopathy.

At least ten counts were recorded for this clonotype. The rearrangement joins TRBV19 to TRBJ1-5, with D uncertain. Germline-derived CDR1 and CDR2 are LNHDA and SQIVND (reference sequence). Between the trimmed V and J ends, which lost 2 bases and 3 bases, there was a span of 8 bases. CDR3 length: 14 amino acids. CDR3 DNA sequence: TGTGCCAGTAGTATATTTACAGACAATCAGCCCCAGCATTTT. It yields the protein CASSIFTDNQPQHF. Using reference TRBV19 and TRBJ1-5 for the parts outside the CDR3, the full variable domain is DGGITQSPKYLFRKEGQNVTLSCEQNLNHDAMYWYRQDPGQGLRLIYYSQIVNDFQKGDIAEGYSVSREKKESFPLTVTSAQKNPTAFYLCASSIFTDNQPQHFGDGTRLSIL.

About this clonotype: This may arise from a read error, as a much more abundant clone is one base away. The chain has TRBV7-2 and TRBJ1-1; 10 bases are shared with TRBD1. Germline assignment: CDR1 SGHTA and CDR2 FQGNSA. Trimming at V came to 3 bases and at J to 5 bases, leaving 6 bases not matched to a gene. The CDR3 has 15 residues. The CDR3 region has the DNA TGTGCCAGCAGCTTTGAGGACAGGGGGGTGACTGAAGCTTTCTTT. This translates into CASSFEDRGVTEAFF.

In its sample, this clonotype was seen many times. The CDR3 loop is CASSRLGGELFF. The CDR3 DNA reads as TGTGCCAGTAGTAGGTTGGGCGGGGAGCTGTTTTTT. The chain combines TRBV7-9 with TRBJ2-2, with D unresolved. CDR3 size: 12 residues. Germline V gene data show CDR1 as SEHNR and CDR2 as FQNEAQ (reference sequence). V dropped 9 bases and J dropped 7 bases, with 12 bases sitting between them.

For the CDR3, the DNA is TGTGCCAGCAGTTTATTAGTAGGACCGGGGACCCAGTACTTC. This translates into CASSLLVGPGTQYF. The chain employs TRBV9 and TRBJ2-5; D remains ambiguous. Between the trimmed V and J ends, which lost 5 bases and 7 bases, there was a span of 18 bases. Germline CDR1 SGDLS, CDR2 YYNGEE. CDR3 size: 14 residues.

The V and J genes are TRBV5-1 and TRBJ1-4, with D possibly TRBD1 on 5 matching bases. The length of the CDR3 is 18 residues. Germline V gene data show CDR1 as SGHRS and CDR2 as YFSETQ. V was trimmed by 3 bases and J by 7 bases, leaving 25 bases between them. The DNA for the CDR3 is TGCGCCAGCAGCTCGAGGCCCTCCGACAGTTCTTTGGGTGAAAAACTGTTTTTT. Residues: CASSSRPSDSSLGEKLFF. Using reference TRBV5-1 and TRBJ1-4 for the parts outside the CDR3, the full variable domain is KAGVTQTPRYLIKTRGQQVTLSCSPISGHRSVSWYQQTPGQGLQFLFEYFSETQRNKGNFPGRFSGRQFSNSRSEMNVSTLELGDSALYLCASSSRPSDSSLGEKLFFGSGTQLSVL.

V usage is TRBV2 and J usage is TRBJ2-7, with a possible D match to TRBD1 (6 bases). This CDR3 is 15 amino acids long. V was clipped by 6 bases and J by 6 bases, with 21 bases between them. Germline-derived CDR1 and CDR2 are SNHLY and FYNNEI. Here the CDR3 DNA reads TGTGCCAGCAGGGCCCTCAGGGGTCGTTATCGCGAGCAGTACTTC. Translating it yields CASRALRGRYREQYF.

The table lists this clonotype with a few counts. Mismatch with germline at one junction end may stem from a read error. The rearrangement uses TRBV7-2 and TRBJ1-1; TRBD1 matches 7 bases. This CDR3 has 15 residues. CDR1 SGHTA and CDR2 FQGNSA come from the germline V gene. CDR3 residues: CASSQGDRQYTEAFF. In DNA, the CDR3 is TGCGCCAGCAGCCAGGGGGACAGACAATACACTGAAGCTTTCTTT. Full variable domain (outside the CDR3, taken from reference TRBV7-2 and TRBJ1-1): GAGVSQSPSNKVTEKGKDVELRCDPISGHTALYWYRQSLGQGLEFLIYFQGNSAPDKSGLPSDRFSAERTGGSVSTLTIQRTQQEDSAVYLCASSQGDRQYTEAFFGQGTRLTVV.

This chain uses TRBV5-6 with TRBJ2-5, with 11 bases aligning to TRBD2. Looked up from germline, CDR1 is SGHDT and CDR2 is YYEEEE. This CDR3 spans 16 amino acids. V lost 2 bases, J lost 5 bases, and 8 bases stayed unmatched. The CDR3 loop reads CASSFRLAGWAETQYF. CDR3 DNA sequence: TGTGCCAGCAGCTTTCGACTAGCGGGGTGGGCGGAGACCCAGTACTTC.

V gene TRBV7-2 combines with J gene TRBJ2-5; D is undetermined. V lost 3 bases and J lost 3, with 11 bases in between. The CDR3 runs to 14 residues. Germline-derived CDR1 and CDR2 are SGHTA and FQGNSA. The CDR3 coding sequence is TGTGCCAGCAGCTTGTTGGCCACCAAAGAGACCCAGTACTTC. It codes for CASSLLATKETQYF.

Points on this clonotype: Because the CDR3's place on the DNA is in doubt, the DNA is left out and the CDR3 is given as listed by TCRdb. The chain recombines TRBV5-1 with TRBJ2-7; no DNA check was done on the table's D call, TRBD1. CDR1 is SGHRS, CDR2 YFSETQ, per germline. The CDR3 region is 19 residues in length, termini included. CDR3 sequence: CASSPDLCAWSRWRHEQYF.

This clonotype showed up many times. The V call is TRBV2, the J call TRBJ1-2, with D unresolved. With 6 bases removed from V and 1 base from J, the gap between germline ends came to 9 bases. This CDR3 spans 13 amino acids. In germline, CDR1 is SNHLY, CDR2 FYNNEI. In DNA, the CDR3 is TGTGCCAGCAGCGAACGGATTAACTATGGCTACACCTTC. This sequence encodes CASSERINYGYTF.

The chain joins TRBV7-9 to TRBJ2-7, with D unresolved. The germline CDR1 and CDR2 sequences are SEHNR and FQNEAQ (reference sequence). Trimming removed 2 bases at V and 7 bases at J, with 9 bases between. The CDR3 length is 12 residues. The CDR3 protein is CASSLIWAEQYF. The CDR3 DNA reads TGTGCCAGCAGCTTAATATGGGCGGAGCAGTACTTC.

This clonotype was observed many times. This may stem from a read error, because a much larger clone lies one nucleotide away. The DNA for the CDR3 is TGTGCCAGCAGCTTAGGGATAGGGACCTACGAGCAGTACTTC. Amino acid sequence: CASSLGIGTYEQYF. This sequence joins TRBV7-6 and TRBJ2-7; no clear D gene. The V end lost 1 base, the J end lost 2 bases, and 9 bases lay between the germline ends. CDR1 SGHVS and CDR2 FNYEAQ come from the germline V gene. The CDR3 covers 14 residues.

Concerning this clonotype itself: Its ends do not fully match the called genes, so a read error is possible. CDR3 coding DNA: TGTGCCAGCAGTCGAGTGTTTTGGGAGGGGCGGGCTGAAGCTTTCTTT. As protein: CASSRVFWEGRAEAFF. This chain uses TRBV10-3 with TRBJ1-1, with a possible D match to TRBD1 (5 bases). Germline V gene lookup returns CDR1 ENHRY and CDR2 SYGVKD. CDR3 size: 16 residues.

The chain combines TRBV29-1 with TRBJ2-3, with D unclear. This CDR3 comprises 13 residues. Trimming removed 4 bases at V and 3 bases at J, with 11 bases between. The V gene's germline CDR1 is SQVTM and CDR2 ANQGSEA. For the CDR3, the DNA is TGCAGCGTTGCCCCGATTGGTACAGATACGCAGTATTTT. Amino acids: CSVAPIGTDTQYF.

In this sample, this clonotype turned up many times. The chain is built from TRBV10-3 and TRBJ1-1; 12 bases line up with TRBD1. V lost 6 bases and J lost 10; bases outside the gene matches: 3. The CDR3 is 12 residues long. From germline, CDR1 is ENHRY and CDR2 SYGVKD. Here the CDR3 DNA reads TGTGCCATCAGCGGGACAGGGGGCGTAGCTTTCTTT. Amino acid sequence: CAISGTGGVAFF.

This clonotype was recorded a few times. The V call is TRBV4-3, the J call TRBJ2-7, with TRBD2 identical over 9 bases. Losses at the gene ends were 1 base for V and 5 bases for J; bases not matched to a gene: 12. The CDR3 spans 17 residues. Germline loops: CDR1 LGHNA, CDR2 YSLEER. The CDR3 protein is CASSQGGLADRGNEQYF. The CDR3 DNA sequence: TGCGCCAGCAGCCAAGGGGGACTAGCCGACCGGGGGAACGAGCAGTACTTC.

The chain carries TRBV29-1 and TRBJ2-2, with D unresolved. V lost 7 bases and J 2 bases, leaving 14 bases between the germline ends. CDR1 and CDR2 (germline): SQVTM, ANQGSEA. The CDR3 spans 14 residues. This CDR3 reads CSGRRNFNTGELFF. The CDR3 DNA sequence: TGCAGCGGCCGAAGGAACTTTAACACCGGGGAGCTGTTTTTT.

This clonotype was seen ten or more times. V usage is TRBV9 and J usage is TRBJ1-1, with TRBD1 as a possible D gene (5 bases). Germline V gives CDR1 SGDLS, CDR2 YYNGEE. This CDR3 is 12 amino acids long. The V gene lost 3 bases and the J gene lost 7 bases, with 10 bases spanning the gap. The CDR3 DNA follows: TGTGCCAGCAGCGGGGACGGAGATGAAGCTTTCTTT. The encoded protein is CASSGDGDEAFF.

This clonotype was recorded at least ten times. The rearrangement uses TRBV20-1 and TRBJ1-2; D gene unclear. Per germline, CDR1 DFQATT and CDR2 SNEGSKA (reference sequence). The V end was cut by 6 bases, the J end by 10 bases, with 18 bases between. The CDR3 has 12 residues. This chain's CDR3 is CSAVGDSLTYTF. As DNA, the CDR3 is TGCAGTGCCGTAGGTGACTCTTTAACCTACACCTTC.

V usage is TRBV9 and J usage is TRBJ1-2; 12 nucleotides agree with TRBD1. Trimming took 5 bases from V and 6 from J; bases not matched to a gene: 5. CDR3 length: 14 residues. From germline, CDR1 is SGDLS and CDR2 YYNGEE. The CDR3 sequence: CASSEGQGANGYTF. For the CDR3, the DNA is TGTGCCAGCAGTGAGGGACAGGGGGCCAATGGCTACACCTTC.